Listed below are T cell receptor beta chains from one sample, sequenced in a study of T cell responses to AZD1222 COVID-19 vaccine. The table came from immunoSEQ multiplex PCR; TCRdb's copy has only in-frame clones and leaves some out. The sample holds just over 80,000 clones, around 90% seen once. The sequences come from peripheral blood, collected on day 0 of AZD1222 vaccination. These receptors all stem from an adult in good health. Both conserved end residues are part of each CDR3. D genes are given only for firm matches. Where a row states a size, it is once, few, many or the class of an expanded clone; other rows omit it.

CDR3nt: TGTGCCAGCAGAGGGCAGGGGAACACCGGGGAGCTGTTTTTT
CDR3aa: CASRGQGNTGELFF
abundance: -
v_gene: TRBV2
d_gene: -
j_gene: TRBJ2-2

CDR3nt: TGTGCCTGGACTAGCGCCTACACAGATACGCAGTATTTT
CDR3aa: CAWTSAYTDTQYF
abundance: -
v_gene: TRBV30
d_gene: -
j_gene: TRBJ2-3

CDR3nt: TGTGCCAGCAGTTACCGGAGTCCCGAAGCTTTCTTT
CDR3aa: CASSYRSPEAFF
abundance: -
v_gene: TRBV6-5
d_gene: -
j_gene: TRBJ1-1

CDR3nt: TGTGCCAGTAGTATGGGCGGGACAGGGGGTATCGGGGAGCTGTTTTTT
CDR3aa: CASSMGGTGGIGELFF
abundance: -
v_gene: TRBV19
d_gene: TRBD1
j_gene: TRBJ2-2

CDR3nt: TGTGCCAGCAGCCCGGGCGGGGGGCCAGATACGCAGTATTTT
CDR3aa: CASSPGGGPDTQYF
abundance: -
v_gene: TRBV9
d_gene: TRBD2
j_gene: TRBJ2-3

CDR3nt: TGCGCCAGCAGCTTGGCCAATTCACCCCTCCACTTT
CDR3aa: CASSLANSPLHF
abundance: -
v_gene: TRBV5-1
d_gene: -
j_gene: TRBJ1-6

CDR3nt: TGCGCCAGCAGTGATGGGATAGCTGTCTACAATGAGCAGTTCTTC
CDR3aa: CASSDGIAVYNEQFF
abundance: -
v_gene: TRBV10-2
d_gene: -
j_gene: TRBJ2-1

CDR3nt: TGCGCCAGCAGCTTGACGTCAGGGAACTATGGCTACACCTTC
CDR3aa: CASSLTSGNYGYTF
abundance: few
v_gene: TRBV5-1
d_gene: -
j_gene: TRBJ1-2

CDR3nt: TGTGCCAGCAGCGCCACTACTGGAAACACCATATATTTT
CDR3aa: CASSATTGNTIYF
abundance: -
v_gene: TRBV2
d_gene: -
j_gene: TRBJ1-3

CDR3nt: TGCGCCAGCAGCTTGGTCGGGTCCAACACTGAAGCTTTCTTT
CDR3aa: CASSLVGSNTEAFF
abundance: -
v_gene: TRBV5-1
d_gene: -
j_gene: TRBJ1-1

CDR3nt: TGTGCCTGGACACTGAGCTCCTATAATTCACCCCTCCACTTT
CDR3aa: CAWTLSSYNSPLHF
abundance: -
v_gene: TRBV30
d_gene: -
j_gene: TRBJ1-6

CDR3nt: TGTGCCAGTACGGGAGTTCCCCTAACCGGGGAGCTGTTTTTT
CDR3aa: CASTGVPLTGELFF
abundance: -
v_gene: TRBV19
d_gene: -
j_gene: TRBJ2-2

CDR3nt: TGCGCCAGCAGCCAAGATGATCGCGGGGGATACTACAATGAGCAGTTCTTC
CDR3aa: CASSQDDRGGYYNEQFF
abundance: -
v_gene: TRBV4-1
d_gene: TRBD2
j_gene: TRBJ2-1

CDR3nt: TGTGCCAGCAGCTTAGCCGGGACTCTCTACGAGCAGTACTTC
CDR3aa: CASSLAGTLYEQYF
abundance: -
v_gene: TRBV7-9
d_gene: -
j_gene: TRBJ2-7

CDR3nt: TGCGCCAGCAGCCAAGGGCCAGCGGATACCTACGAGCAGTACTTC
CDR3aa: CASSQGPADTYEQYF
abundance: once
v_gene: TRBV4-1
d_gene: -
j_gene: TRBJ2-7

CDR3nt: TGTGCCAGCATAGGAGGGTCCCTCGGCTACACCTTC
CDR3aa: CASIGGSLGYTF
abundance: once
v_gene: TRBV28
d_gene: -
j_gene: TRBJ1-2

CDR3nt: TGTGCTAGTGGTTTGACCACAGATACGCAGTATTTT
CDR3aa: CASGLTTDTQYF
abundance: -
v_gene: TRBV12-5
d_gene: -
j_gene: TRBJ2-3

CDR3nt: TGCGCCAGCAGCCAGGGGGACGGCGCCTATGGCTACACCTTC
CDR3aa: CASSQGDGAYGYTF
abundance: -
v_gene: TRBV5-1
d_gene: TRBD1
j_gene: TRBJ1-2

CDR3nt: TGTGCCAGCAGCTTAGGAACGGAACCCGGGGAGCTGTTTTTT
CDR3aa: CASSLGTEPGELFF
abundance: -
v_gene: TRBV11-3
d_gene: -
j_gene: TRBJ2-2

CDR3nt: TGTGCCATCAGTGACCTGACTAGCGGGGGAGCGAACACCGGGGAGCTGTTTTTT
CDR3aa: CAISDLTSGGANTGELFF
abundance: -
v_gene: TRBV10-3
d_gene: TRBD2
j_gene: TRBJ2-2

CDR3nt: TGTGCCAGCAGTTTGGGAGGGCTCGAGTATAATTCACCCCTCCACTTT
CDR3aa: CASSLGGLEYNSPLHF
abundance: -
v_gene: TRBV2
d_gene: -
j_gene: TRBJ1-6

CDR3nt: TGTGCCAGCAGTGATCCGGGACAGGGGCATTATGGCTACACCTTC
CDR3aa: CASSDPGQGHYGYTF
abundance: -
v_gene: TRBV27
d_gene: TRBD1
j_gene: TRBJ1-2

CDR3nt: TGCGCCAGCAGTGGTGCACAGGGAAACATTCAGTACTTC
CDR3aa: CASSGAQGNIQYF
abundance: -
v_gene: TRBV5-1
d_gene: -
j_gene: TRBJ2-4

CDR3nt: TGTGCCAGTAGAAGGCAGGGGGCAACAGATACGCAGTATTTT
CDR3aa: CASRRQGATDTQYF
abundance: -
v_gene: TRBV19
d_gene: TRBD1
j_gene: TRBJ2-3

CDR3nt: TGTGCCAGCAGCTATAGTCAGGGAGGCACTGAAGCTTTCTTT
CDR3aa: CASSYSQGGTEAFF
abundance: -
v_gene: TRBV7-2
d_gene: -
j_gene: TRBJ1-1

CDR3nt: TGTGCCTGGAGTTTTGGGGGAGCTCAGCCCCAGCATTTT
CDR3aa: CAWSFGGAQPQHF
abundance: -
v_gene: TRBV30
d_gene: -
j_gene: TRBJ1-5

CDR3nt: TGTGCCAGCAGCTTAGGAGGGACTGTGAAGCGCTATCAGCCCCAGCATTTT
CDR3aa: CASSLGGTVKRYQPQHF
abundance: -
v_gene: TRBV7-2
d_gene: -
j_gene: TRBJ1-5

CDR3nt: TGTGCCAGCAGCTTAGCGCTGCAGGGGGCCTATGGCTACACCTTC
CDR3aa: CASSLALQGAYGYTF
abundance: -
v_gene: TRBV7-9
d_gene: TRBD1
j_gene: TRBJ1-2

CDR3nt: TGTGCCAGCACCTCTCCGGACAGGAGGGAATCACCCCTCCACTTT
CDR3aa: CASTSPDRRESPLHF
abundance: -
v_gene: TRBV21-1
d_gene: -
j_gene: TRBJ1-6

CDR3nt: TGTGCCAGCAGCCAAGGGCGCGATCAGCCCCAGCATTTT
CDR3aa: CASSQGRDQPQHF
abundance: -
v_gene: TRBV3-1/TRBV3-2
d_gene: -
j_gene: TRBJ1-5

CDR3nt: TGCAGCGTTGAAGAGGCACAGGGCTTGGGCTATGGCTACACCTTC
CDR3aa: CSVEEAQGLGYGYTF
abundance: -
v_gene: TRBV29-1
d_gene: -
j_gene: TRBJ1-2

CDR3nt: TGCGCCAGCAGGTGGGACATGAGCTCCTACGAGCAGTACTTC
CDR3aa: CASRWDMSSYEQYF
abundance: -
v_gene: TRBV5-1
d_gene: -
j_gene: TRBJ2-7

CDR3nt: TGTGCCAGCAGCTTTAGTTTGACAGGGGGCATGAATGAGCAGTTCTTC
CDR3aa: CASSFSLTGGMNEQFF
abundance: -
v_gene: TRBV5-5
d_gene: TRBD1
j_gene: TRBJ2-1

CDR3nt: TGTGCCAGCAGCCAAGATCCTTGGGCAGGGGGCAACTATGGCTACACCTTC
CDR3aa: CASSQDPWAGGNYGYTF
abundance: -
v_gene: TRBV14
d_gene: TRBD1
j_gene: TRBJ1-2

CDR3nt: TGTGCCAGCAGCTTAGAGGGCTCTGGGGCCAACGTCCTGACTTTC
CDR3aa: CASSLEGSGANVLTF
abundance: -
v_gene: TRBV7-9
d_gene: -
j_gene: TRBJ2-6

CDR3nt: TGTGCCAGCAGCCAGGACTTATATGGCTACACCTTC
CDR3aa: CASSQDLYGYTF
abundance: -
v_gene: TRBV9
d_gene: -
j_gene: TRBJ1-2

CDR3nt: TGTGCCAGCAGCACCCGAAGAGGAGGCTTCACTAACTATGGCTACACCTTC
CDR3aa: CASSTRRGGFTNYGYTF
abundance: -
v_gene: TRBV7-2
d_gene: -
j_gene: TRBJ1-2

CDR3nt: TGTGCCAGCGGAGGGGGCGCGGGTGGAAACACCATATATTTT
CDR3aa: CASGGGAGGNTIYF
abundance: -
v_gene: TRBV6-6
d_gene: TRBD1
j_gene: TRBJ1-3

CDR3nt: TGTGCCAGCAGCTTTTACGGTGGCGGACACTACGAGCAGTACTTC
CDR3aa: CASSFYGGGHYEQYF
abundance: -
v_gene: TRBV11-3
d_gene: -
j_gene: TRBJ2-7

CDR3nt: TGCGCCAGCAGTGATGACAGACCATACGTTTTTGGTCAGCCCCAGCATTTT
CDR3aa: CASSDDRPYVFGQPQHF
abundance: -
v_gene: TRBV10-2
d_gene: -
j_gene: TRBJ1-5

CDR3nt: TGTGCCAGCAGCCCTAGCGGTTGGGCTAGCACAGATACGCAGTATTTT
CDR3aa: CASSPSGWASTDTQYF
abundance: -
v_gene: TRBV6-2/TRBV6-3
d_gene: TRBD2
j_gene: TRBJ2-3

CDR3nt: TGTGCTAGTGGTTCAACCGGCTCACCCCTCCACTTT
CDR3aa: CASGSTGSPLHF
abundance: -
v_gene: TRBV12-5
d_gene: -
j_gene: TRBJ1-6

CDR3nt: TGTGCCAGCAGCGCGGGGGGGACAGCTAACTATGGCTACACCTTC
CDR3aa: CASSAGGTANYGYTF
abundance: -
v_gene: TRBV11-2
d_gene: TRBD1
j_gene: TRBJ1-2

CDR3nt: TGTGCCAGCAGTCCGGAATTGGGGCGCGAGCAGTACTTC
CDR3aa: CASSPELGREQYF
abundance: -
v_gene: TRBV28
d_gene: -
j_gene: TRBJ2-7

CDR3nt: TGTGCCAGCAGCACAGGGGCAGATACGCAGTATTTT
CDR3aa: CASSTGADTQYF
abundance: -
v_gene: TRBV7-2
d_gene: TRBD1
j_gene: TRBJ2-3

CDR3nt: TGCGCCAGCCACAGAGGGGGGACAGATAATTCACCCCTCCACTTT
CDR3aa: CASHRGGTDNSPLHF
abundance: -
v_gene: TRBV5-1
d_gene: TRBD1
j_gene: TRBJ1-6

CDR3nt: TGTGCCAGCAGCCAAGATGGCGGGGCGGATGAAAAACTGTTTTTT
CDR3aa: CASSQDGGADEKLFF
abundance: -
v_gene: TRBV4-2
d_gene: -
j_gene: TRBJ1-4

CDR3nt: TGTGCCAGCAGCCAAGGGGTGGTGGCCTATGGCTACACCTTC
CDR3aa: CASSQGVVAYGYTF
abundance: once
v_gene: TRBV4-2
d_gene: -
j_gene: TRBJ1-2

CDR3nt: TGTGCCAGCAGCTTAAATCAGGGGTCGAACACCGGGGAGCTGTTTTTT
CDR3aa: CASSLNQGSNTGELFF
abundance: -
v_gene: TRBV7-3
d_gene: -
j_gene: TRBJ2-2

CDR3nt: TGTGCCAGCAGCCAGGACAGAACAGCCCCGAACACTGAAGCTTTCTTT
CDR3aa: CASSQDRTAPNTEAFF
abundance: -
v_gene: TRBV7-2
d_gene: -
j_gene: TRBJ1-1

CDR3nt: TGTGCCAGCAGTTTATTTCCGACGGACACTGAAGCTTTCTTT
CDR3aa: CASSLFPTDTEAFF
abundance: once
v_gene: TRBV28
d_gene: -
j_gene: TRBJ1-1

CDR3nt: TGTGCCAGCAGCCAAGTACGCGGGAGGACAGAAGAGACCCAGTACTTC
CDR3aa: CASSQVRGRTEETQYF
abundance: -
v_gene: TRBV14
d_gene: TRBD2
j_gene: TRBJ2-5

CDR3nt: TGCGCCAGCAGCTCCAAAAGGACGGAAGGACAAGGCTACACCTTC
CDR3aa: CASSSKRTEGQGYTF
abundance: -
v_gene: TRBV5-1
d_gene: -
j_gene: TRBJ1-2

CDR3nt: TGTGCCAGCAGTGGGAGGACAAGCTATGGCTACACCTTC
CDR3aa: CASSGRTSYGYTF
abundance: -
v_gene: TRBV2
d_gene: -
j_gene: TRBJ1-2

CDR3nt: TGCGCCAGCAGCCGGGTCCTGAGGACAGGGGATGCCTACGAGCAGTACTTC
CDR3aa: CASSRVLRTGDAYEQYF
abundance: -
v_gene: TRBV4-3
d_gene: TRBD1
j_gene: TRBJ2-7

CDR3nt: TGTGCCTGGAGAATTAGGGCGGAAGAGACCCAGTACTTC
CDR3aa: CAWRIRAEETQYF
abundance: once
v_gene: TRBV30
d_gene: -
j_gene: TRBJ2-5

CDR3nt: TGTGCCAGCAGTGAAGCAAGGGCAGGGAAGGACTTC
CDR3aa: CASSEARAGKDF
abundance: few
v_gene: TRBV2
d_gene: -
j_gene: TRBJ2-7

CDR3nt: TGTGCCAGCAGCTTAGTTGGTGCTATCAAACAAGAGACCCAGTACTTC
CDR3aa: CASSLVGAIKQETQYF
abundance: -
v_gene: TRBV7-9
d_gene: -
j_gene: TRBJ2-5

CDR3nt: TGTGCCACCAGTGAGGGAGCGGGGGGGTACAATGAGCAGTTCTTC
CDR3aa: CATSEGAGGYNEQFF
abundance: -
v_gene: TRBV24-1
d_gene: TRBD2
j_gene: TRBJ2-1

CDR3nt: TGTGCCAGCAGCCAAGCCCAAGGGACAGCTTCCTATGGCTACACCTTC
CDR3aa: CASSQAQGTASYGYTF
abundance: -
v_gene: TRBV3-1/TRBV3-2
d_gene: TRBD1
j_gene: TRBJ1-2